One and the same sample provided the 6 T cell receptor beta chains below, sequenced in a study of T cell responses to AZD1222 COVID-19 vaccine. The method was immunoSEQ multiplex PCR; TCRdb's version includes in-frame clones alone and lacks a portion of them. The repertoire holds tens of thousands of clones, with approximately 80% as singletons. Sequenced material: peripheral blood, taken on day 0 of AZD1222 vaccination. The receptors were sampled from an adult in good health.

CDR3 nucleotide sequence: TGTGCCAGCAGCCTCCCCAGGACCAGAGCCTACGAGCAGTACTTC. Translating gives CASSLPRTRAYEQYF. The V gene is TRBV7-8, the J gene TRBJ2-7; unclear D gene. Germline V gives CDR1 SGHVS, CDR2 FQNEAQ. This CDR3 has 15 residues. The V end was cut by 5 bases, the J end by 2 bases, with 16 bases between.

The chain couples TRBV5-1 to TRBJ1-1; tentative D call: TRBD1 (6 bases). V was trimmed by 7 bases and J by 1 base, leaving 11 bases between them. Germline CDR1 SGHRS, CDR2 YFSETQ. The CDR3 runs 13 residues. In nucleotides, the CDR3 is TGCGCCAGCGGGGTAGGGGGGAACACTGAAGCTTTCTTT. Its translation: CASGVGGNTEAFF.

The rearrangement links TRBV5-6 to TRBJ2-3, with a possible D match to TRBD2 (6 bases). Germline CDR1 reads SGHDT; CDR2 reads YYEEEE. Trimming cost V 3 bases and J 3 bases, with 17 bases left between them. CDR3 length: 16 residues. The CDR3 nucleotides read TGTGCCAGCAGCTGGGGTGGAGGGTTAAGGACAGATACGCAGTATTTT. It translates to CASSWGGGLRTDTQYF. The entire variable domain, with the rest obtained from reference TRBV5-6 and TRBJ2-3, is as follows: DAGVTQSPTHLIKTRGQQVTLRCSPKSGHDTVSWYQQALGQGPQFIFQYYEEEERQRGNFPDRFSGHQFPNYSSELNVNALLLGDSALYLCASSWGGGLRTDTQYFGPGTRLTVL.

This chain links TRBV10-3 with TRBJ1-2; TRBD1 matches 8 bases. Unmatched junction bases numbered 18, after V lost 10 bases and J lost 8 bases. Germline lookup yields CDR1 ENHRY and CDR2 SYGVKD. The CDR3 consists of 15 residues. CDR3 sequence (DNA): TGTGCCAGCCAGGACAGGGAAGGGGTTCTAGGCGGCTACACCTTC. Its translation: CASQDREGVLGGYTF.

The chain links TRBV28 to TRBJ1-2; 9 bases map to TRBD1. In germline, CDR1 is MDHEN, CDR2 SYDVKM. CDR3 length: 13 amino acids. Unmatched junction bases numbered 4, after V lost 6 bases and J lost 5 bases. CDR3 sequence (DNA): TGTGCCAGCAGCCTGGGACAGGGATATGGCTACACCTTC. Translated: CASSLGQGYGYTF.

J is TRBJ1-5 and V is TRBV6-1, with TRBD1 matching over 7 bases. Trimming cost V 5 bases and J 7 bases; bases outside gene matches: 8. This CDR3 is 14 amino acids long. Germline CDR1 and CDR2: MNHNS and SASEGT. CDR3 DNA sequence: TGTGCCAGCAGTTATAGGGGGCTGGGACAGCCCCAGCATTTT. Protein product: CASSYRGLGQPQHF.